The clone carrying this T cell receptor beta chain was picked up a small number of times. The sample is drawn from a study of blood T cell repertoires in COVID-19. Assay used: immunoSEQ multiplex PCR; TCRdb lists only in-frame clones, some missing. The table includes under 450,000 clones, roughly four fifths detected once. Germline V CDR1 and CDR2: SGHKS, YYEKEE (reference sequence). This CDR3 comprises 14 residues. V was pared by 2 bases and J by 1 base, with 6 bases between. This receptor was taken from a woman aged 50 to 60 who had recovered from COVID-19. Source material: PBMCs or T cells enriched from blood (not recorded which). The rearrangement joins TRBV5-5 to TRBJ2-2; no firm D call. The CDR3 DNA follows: TGTGCCAGCAGCTTCACCAGGAACACCGGGGAGCTGTTTTTT. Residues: CASSFTRNTGELFF.